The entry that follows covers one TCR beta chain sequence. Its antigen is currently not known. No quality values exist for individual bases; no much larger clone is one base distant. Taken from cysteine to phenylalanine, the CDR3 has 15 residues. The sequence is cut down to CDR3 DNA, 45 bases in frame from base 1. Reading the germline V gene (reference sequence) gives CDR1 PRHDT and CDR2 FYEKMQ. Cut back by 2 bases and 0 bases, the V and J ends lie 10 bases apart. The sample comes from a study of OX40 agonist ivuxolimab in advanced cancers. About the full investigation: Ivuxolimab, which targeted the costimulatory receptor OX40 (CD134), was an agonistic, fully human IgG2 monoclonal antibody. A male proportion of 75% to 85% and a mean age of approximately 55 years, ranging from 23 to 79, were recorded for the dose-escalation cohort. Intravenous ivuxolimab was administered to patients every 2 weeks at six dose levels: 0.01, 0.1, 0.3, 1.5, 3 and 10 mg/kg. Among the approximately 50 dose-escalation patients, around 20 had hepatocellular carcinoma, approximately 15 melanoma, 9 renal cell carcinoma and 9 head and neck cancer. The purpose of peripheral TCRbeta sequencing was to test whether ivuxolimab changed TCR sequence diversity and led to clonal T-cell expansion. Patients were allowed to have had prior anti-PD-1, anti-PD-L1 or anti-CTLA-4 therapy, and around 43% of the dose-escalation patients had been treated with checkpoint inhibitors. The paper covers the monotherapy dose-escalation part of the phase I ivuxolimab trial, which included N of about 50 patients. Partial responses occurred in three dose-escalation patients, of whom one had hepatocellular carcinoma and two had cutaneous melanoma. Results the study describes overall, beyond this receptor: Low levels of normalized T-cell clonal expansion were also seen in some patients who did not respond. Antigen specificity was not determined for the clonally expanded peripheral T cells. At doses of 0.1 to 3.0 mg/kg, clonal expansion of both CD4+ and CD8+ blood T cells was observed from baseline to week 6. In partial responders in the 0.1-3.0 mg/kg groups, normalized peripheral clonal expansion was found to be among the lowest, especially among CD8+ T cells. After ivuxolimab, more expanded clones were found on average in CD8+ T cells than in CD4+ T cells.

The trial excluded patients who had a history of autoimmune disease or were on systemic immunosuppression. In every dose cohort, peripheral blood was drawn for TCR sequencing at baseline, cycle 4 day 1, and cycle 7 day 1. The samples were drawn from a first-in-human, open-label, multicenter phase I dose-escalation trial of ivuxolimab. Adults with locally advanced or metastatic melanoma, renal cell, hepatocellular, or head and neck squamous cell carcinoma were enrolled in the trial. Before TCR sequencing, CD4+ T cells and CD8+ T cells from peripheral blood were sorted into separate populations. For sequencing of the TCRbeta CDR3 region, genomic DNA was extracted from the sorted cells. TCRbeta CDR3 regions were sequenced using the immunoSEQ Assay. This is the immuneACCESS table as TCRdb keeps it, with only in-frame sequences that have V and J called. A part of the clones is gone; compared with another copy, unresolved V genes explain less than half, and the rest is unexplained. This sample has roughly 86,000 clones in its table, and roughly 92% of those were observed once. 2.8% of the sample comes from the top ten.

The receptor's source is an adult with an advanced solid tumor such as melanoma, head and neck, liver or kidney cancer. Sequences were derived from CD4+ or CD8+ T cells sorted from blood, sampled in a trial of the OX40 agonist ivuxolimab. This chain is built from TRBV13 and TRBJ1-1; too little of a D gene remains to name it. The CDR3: CASSLIRLLNTEAFF. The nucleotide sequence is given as TGTGCCAGCAGCTTAATTCGCCTTCTGAACACTGAAGCTTTCTTT.